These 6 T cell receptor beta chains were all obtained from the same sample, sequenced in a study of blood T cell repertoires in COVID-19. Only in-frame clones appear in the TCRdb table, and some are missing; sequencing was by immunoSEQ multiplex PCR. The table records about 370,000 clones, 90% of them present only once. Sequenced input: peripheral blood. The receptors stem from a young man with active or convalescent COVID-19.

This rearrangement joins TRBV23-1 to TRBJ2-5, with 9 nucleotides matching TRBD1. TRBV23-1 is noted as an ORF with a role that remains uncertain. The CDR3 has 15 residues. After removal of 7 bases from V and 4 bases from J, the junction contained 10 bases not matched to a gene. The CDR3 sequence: CASTSKRTGAETQYF. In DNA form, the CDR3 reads TGCGCCAGCACCTCAAAGAGGACAGGGGCAGAGACCCAGTACTTC.

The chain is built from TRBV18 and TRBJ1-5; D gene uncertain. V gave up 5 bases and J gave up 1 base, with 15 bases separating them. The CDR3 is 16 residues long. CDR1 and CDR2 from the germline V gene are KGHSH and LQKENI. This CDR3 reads CASSVSQRGSNQPQHF. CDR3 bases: TGTGCCAGCTCAGTGTCACAGCGGGGAAGCAATCAGCCCCAGCATTTT.

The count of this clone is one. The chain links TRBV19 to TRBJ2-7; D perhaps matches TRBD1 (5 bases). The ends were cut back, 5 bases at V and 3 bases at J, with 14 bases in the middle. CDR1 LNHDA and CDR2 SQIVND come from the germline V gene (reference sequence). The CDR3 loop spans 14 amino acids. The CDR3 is CASSFKGPGYEQYF. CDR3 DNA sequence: TGTGCCAGTAGTTTTAAGGGGCCCGGCTACGAGCAGTACTTC.

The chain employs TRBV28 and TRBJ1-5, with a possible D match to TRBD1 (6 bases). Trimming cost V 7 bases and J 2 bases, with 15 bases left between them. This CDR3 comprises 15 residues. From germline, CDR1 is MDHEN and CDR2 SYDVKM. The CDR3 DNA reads TGTGCCAGCACCTACTCAGGGGACGGCAATCAGCCCCAGCATTTT. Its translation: CASTYSGDGNQPQHF.

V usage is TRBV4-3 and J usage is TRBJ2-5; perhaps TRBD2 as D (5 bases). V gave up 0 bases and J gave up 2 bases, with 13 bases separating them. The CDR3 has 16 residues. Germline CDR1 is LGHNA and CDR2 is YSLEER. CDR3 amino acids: CASSQDSGNIQETQYF. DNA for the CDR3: TGCGCCAGCAGCCAAGATTCGGGGAACATACAAGAGACCCAGTACTTC.

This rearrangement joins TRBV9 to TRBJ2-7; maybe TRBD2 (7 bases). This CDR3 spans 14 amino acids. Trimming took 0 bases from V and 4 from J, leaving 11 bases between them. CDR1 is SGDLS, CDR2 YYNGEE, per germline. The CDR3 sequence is CASSVEGGNYEQYF. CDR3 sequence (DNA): TGTGCCAGCAGCGTAGAGGGGGGGAATTACGAGCAGTACTTC. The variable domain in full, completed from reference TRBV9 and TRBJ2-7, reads DSGVTQTPKHLITATGQRVTLRCSPRSGDLSVYWYQQSLDQGLQFLIQYYNGEERAKGNILERFSAQQFPDLHSELNLSSLELGDSALYFCASSVEGGNYEQYFGPGTRLTVT.